What follows describes a single TCR beta chain. One end of the junction fails to match germline, which may point to a read error. Germline values: CDR1 MDHEN, CDR2 SYDVKM. The CDR3 consists of 15 residues. The assay was immunoSEQ multiplex PCR, and TCRdb's table has in-frame clones only and misses some. The sample has nearly 90,000 clones; 70% to 90% are singletons. The source of the sample is a study of T cell responses to AZD1222 COVID-19 vaccine. J is TRBJ1-2 and V is TRBV28; 9 bases are shared with TRBD1. The sequenced sample was peripheral blood, obtained on day 0 of MenACWY control vaccination. The TCR originated in an adult in good health. CDR3: CASSLPGTGRYGCTF. In DNA form, the CDR3 reads TGTGCCAGCAGTTTACCGGGGACAGGGAGGTATGGCTGCACCTTC.